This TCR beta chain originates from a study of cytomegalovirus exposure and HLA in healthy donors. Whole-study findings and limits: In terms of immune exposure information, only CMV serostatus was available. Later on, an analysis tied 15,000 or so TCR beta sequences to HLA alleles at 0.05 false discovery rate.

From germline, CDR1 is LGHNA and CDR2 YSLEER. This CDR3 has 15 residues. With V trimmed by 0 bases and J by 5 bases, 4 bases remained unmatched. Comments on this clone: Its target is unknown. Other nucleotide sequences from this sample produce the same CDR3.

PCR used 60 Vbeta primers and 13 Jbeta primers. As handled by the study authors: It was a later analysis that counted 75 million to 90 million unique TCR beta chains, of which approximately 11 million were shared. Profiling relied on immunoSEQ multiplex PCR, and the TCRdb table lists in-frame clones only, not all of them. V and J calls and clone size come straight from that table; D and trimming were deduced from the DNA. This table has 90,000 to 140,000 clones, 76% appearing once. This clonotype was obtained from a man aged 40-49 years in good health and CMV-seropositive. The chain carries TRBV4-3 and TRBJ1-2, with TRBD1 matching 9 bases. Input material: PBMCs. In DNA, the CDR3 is TGCGCCAGCAGCCAAGAGGGACAGGGAGGGTATGGCTACACCTTC. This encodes CASSQEGQGGYGYTF.